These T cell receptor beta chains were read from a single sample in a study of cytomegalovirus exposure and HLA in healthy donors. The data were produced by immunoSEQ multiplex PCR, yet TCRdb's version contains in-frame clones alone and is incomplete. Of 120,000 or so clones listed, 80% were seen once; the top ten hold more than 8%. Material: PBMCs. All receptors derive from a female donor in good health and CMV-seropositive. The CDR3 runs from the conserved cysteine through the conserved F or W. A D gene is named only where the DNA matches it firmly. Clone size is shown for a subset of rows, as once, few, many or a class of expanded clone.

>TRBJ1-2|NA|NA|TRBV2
TGTGCCAGCAGTGAAGACAGGGAGAGAGGGGGCTACACCTTC
CASSEDRERGGYTF
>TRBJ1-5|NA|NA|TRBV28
TGTGCCAGCAGTTTATCAACAGCTATCAATCAGCCCCAGCATTTT
CASSLSTAINQPQHF
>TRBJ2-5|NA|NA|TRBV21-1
TGTGCCAGCAGCGCCTTACGGGAGGAAGAGACCCAGTACTTC
CASSALREEETQYF
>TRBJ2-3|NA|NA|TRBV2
TGTGCCAGCAGTGAACGGACTGTGGATACGCAGTATTTT
CASSERTVDTQYF
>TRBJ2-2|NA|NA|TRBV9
TGTGCCAGCAGCGTAGCTCATCATAGCAGTAAGACCGGGGAGCTGTTTTTT
CASSVAHHSSKTGELFF
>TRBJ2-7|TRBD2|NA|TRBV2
TGTGCCAGCTCGCAGCGGGGGGGCTACGAGCAGTACTTC
CASSQRGGYEQYF
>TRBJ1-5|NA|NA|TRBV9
TGTGCCAGCAGTCGAGGTTGGGTGGGCAATCAGCCCCAGCATTTT
CASSRGWVGNQPQHF
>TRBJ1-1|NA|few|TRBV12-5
TGTGCTAGTGGTTTGGTACCGAACATGAACACTGAAGCTTTCTTT
CASGLVPNMNTEAFF
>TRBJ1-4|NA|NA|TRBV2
TGTGCCAGCACAACAGGGCATGAAAAACTGTTTTTT
CASTTGHEKLFF
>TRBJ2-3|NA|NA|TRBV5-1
TGCGCCAGCAGCTTGACTAGCTCAGATACGCAGTATTTT
CASSLTSSDTQYF
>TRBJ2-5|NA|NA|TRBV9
TGTGCCAGCAGCGCGGGGGGCGAAGAGACCCAGTACTTC
CASSAGGEETQYF
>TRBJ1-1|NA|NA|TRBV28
TGTGCCTCCTCTAGGGGGGGAGGATCGAGCACTGAAGCTTTCTTT
CASSRGGGSSTEAFF
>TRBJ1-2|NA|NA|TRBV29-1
TGCAGCGTGGCCCTGACAGGACCTAACTATGGCTACACCTTC
CSVALTGPNYGYTF
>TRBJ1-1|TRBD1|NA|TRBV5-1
TGCGCCAGCAGGCTGACCGGACAGGGGGCGATGGACACTGAAGCTTTCTTT
CASRLTGQGAMDTEAFF
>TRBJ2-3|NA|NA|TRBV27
TGTGCCAGCATCCCTGTAGCGGCGGCAGATACGCAGTATTTT
CASIPVAAADTQYF
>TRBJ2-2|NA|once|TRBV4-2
TGTGCCAGCAGCCAAGATGAGATGAACACCGGGGAGCTGTTTTTT
CASSQDEMNTGELFF
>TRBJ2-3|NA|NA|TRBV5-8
TGTGCCAGCAGCTTGGTGGGGGGTAGTACAGATACGCAGTATTTT
CASSLVGGSTDTQYF
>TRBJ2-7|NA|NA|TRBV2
TGTGCCAGCAGTGAAAATCCTGGCGGGGACGAGCAGTACTTC
CASSENPGGDEQYF
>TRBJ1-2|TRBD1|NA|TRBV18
TGTGCCAGCTCACCAGACAGGGGCTATGGCTACACCTTC
CASSPDRGYGYTF
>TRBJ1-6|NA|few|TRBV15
TGTGCCACCGCACAGGGCATCTATAATTCACCCCTCCACTTT
CATAQGIYNSPLHF
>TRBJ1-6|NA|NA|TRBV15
TGTGCCACCAGCTCGACGGTGGCCAGGAATTCACCCCTCCACTTT
CATSSTVARNSPLHF
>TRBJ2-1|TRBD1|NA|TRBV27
TGTGCCAGCAGTTCCGAGACAGGGGGGGGGAATGAGCAGTTCTTC
CASSSETGGGNEQFF
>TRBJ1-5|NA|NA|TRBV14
TGTGCCAGCAGCCAAGATTGGGGCGTAGGCAATCAGCCCCAGCATTTT
CASSQDWGVGNQPQHF
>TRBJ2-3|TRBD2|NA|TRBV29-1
TGCAGCGAAGCGCCAAGCGGGGGTGATACGCAGTATTTT
CSEAPSGGDTQYF
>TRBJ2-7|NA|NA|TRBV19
TGTGCCAGTAGTAGACAGGTCTCCGCCTACGAGCAGTACTTC
CASSRQVSAYEQYF
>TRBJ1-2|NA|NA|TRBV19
TGTGCCAGTAATCAGGGAAGGGGCTACACCTTC
CASNQGRGYTF
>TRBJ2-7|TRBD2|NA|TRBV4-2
TGTGCCAGCAGCCAAGATATGGCCGGGACTAGTTTGAGCTACGAGCAGTACTTC
CASSQDMAGTSLSYEQYF
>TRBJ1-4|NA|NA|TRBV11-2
TGTGCCAGCAGCGCGGGGCCGTCTAATGAAAAACTGTTTTTT
CASSAGPSNEKLFF
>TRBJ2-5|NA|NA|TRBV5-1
TGCGCCAGCAGCTTGGTGGGGGGACGGGAGACCCAGTACTTC
CASSLVGGRETQYF
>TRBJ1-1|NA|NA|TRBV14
TGTGCCAGCAGCCAAGATCGGGGGAGCCAGTTGAACACTGAAGCTTTCTTT
CASSQDRGSQLNTEAFF
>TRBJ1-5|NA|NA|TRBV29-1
TGCAGCGCGGGGGGGAACAATCAGCCCCAGCATTTT
CSAGGNNQPQHF
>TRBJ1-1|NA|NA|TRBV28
TGTGCCAGCAGCTCGGCGGGACTACAACGTTTCGGCTTC
CASSSAGLQRFGF